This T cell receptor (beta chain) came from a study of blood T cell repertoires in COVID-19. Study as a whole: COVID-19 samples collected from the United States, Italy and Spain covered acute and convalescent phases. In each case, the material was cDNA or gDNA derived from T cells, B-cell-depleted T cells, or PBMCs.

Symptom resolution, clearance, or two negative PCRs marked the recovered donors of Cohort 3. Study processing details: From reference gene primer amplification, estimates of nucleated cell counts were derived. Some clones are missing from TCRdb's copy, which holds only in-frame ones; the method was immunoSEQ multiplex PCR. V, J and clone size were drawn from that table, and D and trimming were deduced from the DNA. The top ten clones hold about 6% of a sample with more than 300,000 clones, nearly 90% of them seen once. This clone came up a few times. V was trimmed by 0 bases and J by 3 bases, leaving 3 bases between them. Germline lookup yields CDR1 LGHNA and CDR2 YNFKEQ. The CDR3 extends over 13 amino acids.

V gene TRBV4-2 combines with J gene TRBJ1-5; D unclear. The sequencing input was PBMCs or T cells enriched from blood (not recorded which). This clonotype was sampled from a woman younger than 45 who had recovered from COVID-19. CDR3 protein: CASSQDYNQPQHF. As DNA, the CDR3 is TGTGCCAGCAGCCAAGATTACAATCAGCCCCAGCATTTT.